The rows below give T cell receptor beta chains drawn from one sample of a study of T cell responses to AZD1222 COVID-19 vaccine. The protocol was immunoSEQ multiplex PCR, while the TCRdb copy is restricted to in-frame clones and leaves out a portion. The sample has some 150,000 clones, 85% to 95% seen once. The sample was peripheral blood, taken on day 0 of MenACWY control vaccination. These receptors came from an adult in good health. The conserved cysteine and the conserved F or W are not part of the CDR3 here. A D gene is named only where the DNA matches it firmly.

d_call	j_call	v_call	cdr3_length	cdr3_aa
-	TRBJ2-3	TRBV2	14	ASSVSGGYSTDTQY
TRBD1	TRBJ1-2	TRBV5-4	12	ASNEQGSYYGYT
-	TRBJ1-2	TRBV7-8	10	ASSLPNYGYT
-	TRBJ1-5	TRBV28	13	ASSFSGAEHQPQH
TRBD2	TRBJ2-5	TRBV7-9	13	ASSSLAATAETQY
-	TRBJ2-1	TRBV7-9	12	ATRPGHVYNEQF
-	TRBJ2-1	TRBV20-1	9	SASARPEQF
-	TRBJ1-4	TRBV7-9	15	ASSLMYPVMANEKLF
-	TRBJ2-5	TRBV2	13	ASSERTKSGETQY
TRBD1	TRBJ1-6	TRBV6-5	13	ASSPAAGGNSPLH
-	TRBJ1-2	TRBV28	10	ASSLPGDGYT
TRBD1	TRBJ1-6	TRBV5-1	12	ASSVTGARSPLH
-	TRBJ1-1	TRBV3-1/TRBV3-2	13	ASSQIPGPGTEAF
TRBD1	TRBJ1-4	TRBV3-1/TRBV3-2	12	ASSFGQGGEKLF
TRBD1	TRBJ2-6	TRBV4-2	17	ASSQDRRTGGPGANVLT
-	TRBJ1-1	TRBV5-1	11	ASSLDWGTEAF
TRBD1	TRBJ2-3	TRBV4-1	15	ASSQEWGRGRSDTQY
-	TRBJ1-3	TRBV3-1/TRBV3-2	12	ASSQASVGNTIY
-	TRBJ1-1	TRBV5-1	12	ASSSAGWNTEAF
-	TRBJ1-2	TRBV2	12	ASSVWTDLSGYT
-	TRBJ1-5	TRBV9	12	ASSPSGSNQPQH
TRBD1	TRBJ2-2	TRBV24-1	11	ATGTGTTGELF
-	TRBJ1-5	TRBV27	11	ASSLSGNQPQH
-	TRBJ1-5	TRBV19	14	ASSISGHGRHEPQH
-	TRBJ2-2	TRBV5-8	13	ASSLYHPRGGELF
-	TRBJ1-1	TRBV3-1/TRBV3-2	11	ASSPTMNTEAF
TRBD1	TRBJ2-3	TRBV3-1/TRBV3-2	12	ASSRGTERGTQY
-	TRBJ1-6	TRBV9	12	ASSVAGGNSPLH
-	TRBJ1-6	TRBV6-5	12	ASRELRDNSPLH
TRBD1	TRBJ1-1	TRBV6-5	10	ASSYTGVDAF
-	TRBJ2-1	TRBV9	16	ASSDSASGSGAQDEQF
TRBD1	TRBJ2-2	TRBV6-5	12	ASPLDRDTGELF
TRBD1	TRBJ1-4	TRBV15	17	ATSRFDRGQVPTNEKLF
-	TRBJ1-3	TRBV4-3	13	ASSQDGLSGNTIY
-	TRBJ1-4	TRBV2	9	ASSDSRKLF
TRBD2	TRBJ2-1	TRBV11-2	14	ASRATSGRRGNEQF
TRBD1	TRBJ1-4	TRBV7-9	13	ASSQRTGSDEKLF
-	TRBJ1-5	TRBV28	16	ASSFWQGGVGSNQPQH
-	TRBJ1-5	TRBV7-2	15	ASSSERQPYSNQPQH
-	TRBJ1-2	TRBV5-1	13	ASSLDGPVNYGYT
TRBD2	TRBJ2-7	TRBV27	12	ASSRREGPYEQY
TRBD1	TRBJ2-1	TRBV15	13	ATSRGAGGYDEQF
-	TRBJ1-4	TRBV28	13	ASSPGGATNEKLF
-	TRBJ1-3	TRBV18	11	ASSREAGNTIY
-	TRBJ2-2	TRBV7-3	11	ASSSGPTGELF
-	TRBJ1-6	TRBV2	15	ASSEIVSGEGNSPLH
-	TRBJ1-2	TRBV15	11	ATSRDATYGYT
-	TRBJ2-4	TRBV11-2	16	ASSLEAAGWWAKNIQY
-	TRBJ1-1	TRBV30	12	AWRIRQRGTEAF
TRBD1	TRBJ2-1	TRBV19	14	ASSTRTGKGYNEQF